Sequencing of this T cell receptor beta chain was carried out in a study of blood T cell repertoires in COVID-19. As for the study in general: Samples taken during acute and convalescent COVID-19 were collected in the United States, Italy and Spain. The analysed material was cDNA or gDNA that came from T cells, B-cell-depleted T cells, or PBMCs.

Per the original methods: How many nucleated cells were present was estimated from reference gene primer amplification. Produced via immunoSEQ multiplex PCR; TCRdb's table is partial and in-frame only. The DNA gave D and trimming, while V, J and clone size come from that table. The repertoire holds about 500,000 clones, with about nine tenths as singletons. The CDR3 extends over 10 amino acids. V was pared by 7 bases and J by 3 bases, with 6 bases between. Germline V CDR1 and CDR2: SQVTM, ANQGSEA. Living in 20 to 30 US areas, the participants were between about 18 and 100 years of age. In its sample, this clone was seen once.

The sequenced sample consisted of PBMCs or T cells enriched from blood (not recorded which). The genes are TRBV29-1 and TRBJ1-1; tentatively, D is TRBD1 (5 bases). The clonotype was recovered from a woman aged 18-30 years who had recovered from COVID-19. In DNA form, the CDR3 reads TGCAGCGGACAGTACACTGAAGCTTTCTTT. Its translation is CSGQYTEAFF.